Below, 2 T cell receptor beta chains from the same sample are listed, as sequenced in a study of blood T cell repertoires in COVID-19. The data were produced by immunoSEQ multiplex PCR, yet TCRdb's version contains in-frame clones alone and is incomplete. The sample has 150,000 or so clones, 86% seen once. The sequencing sample was made of PBMCs or T cells enriched from blood (not recorded which). These receptors originate from a man aged 50 to 60 who had recovered from COVID-19.

CDR3: CASSPAPQTGYTF. CDR3 nucleotide sequence: TGTGCCAGCAGCCCAGCCCCACAGACCGGCTACACCTTC. The J gene is TRBJ1-2, the V gene TRBV14; D is undetermined. The germline CDR1 and CDR2 sequences are SGHDN and FVKESK. Trimming shortened V by 4 bases and J by 8 bases, and 14 bases separated the two germline ends. The CDR3 is 13 amino acids. The variable domain in full, with the rest retrieved from reference TRBV14 and TRBJ1-2, is EAGVTQFPSHSVIEKGQTVTLRCDPISGHDNLYWYRRVMGKEIKFLLHFVKESKQDESGMPNNRFLAERTGGTYSTLKVQPAELEDSGVYFCASSPAPQTGYTFGSGTRLTVV.

This clone showed up just a few times. The chain combines TRBV9 with TRBJ2-5; D is perhaps TRBD2 (5 bases). With 0 bases removed from V and 5 bases from J, the gap between germline ends came to 11 bases. CDR1 SGDLS and CDR2 YYNGEE come from the germline V gene. The CDR3 covers 14 residues. CDR3 sequence: CASSVGGSKETQYF. CDR3 DNA: TGTGCCAGCAGCGTAGGAGGGTCGAAGGAGACCCAGTACTTC. Variable domain in full (rest from reference TRBV9 and TRBJ2-5): DSGVTQTPKHLITATGQRVTLRCSPRSGDLSVYWYQQSLDQGLQFLIQYYNGEERAKGNILERFSAQQFPDLHSELNLSSLELGDSALYFCASSVGGSKETQYFGPGTRLLVL.